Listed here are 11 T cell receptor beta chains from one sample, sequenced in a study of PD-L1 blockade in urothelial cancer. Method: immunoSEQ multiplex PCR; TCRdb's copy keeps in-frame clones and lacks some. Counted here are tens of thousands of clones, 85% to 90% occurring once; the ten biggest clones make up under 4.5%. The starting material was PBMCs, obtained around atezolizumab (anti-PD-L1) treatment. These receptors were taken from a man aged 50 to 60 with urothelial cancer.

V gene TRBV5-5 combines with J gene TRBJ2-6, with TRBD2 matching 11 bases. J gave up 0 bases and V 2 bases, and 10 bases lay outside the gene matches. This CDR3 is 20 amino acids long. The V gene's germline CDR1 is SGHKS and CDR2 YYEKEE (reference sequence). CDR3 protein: CASSFGFLAGGTSGANVLTF. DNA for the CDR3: TGTGCCAGCAGCTTTGGTTTTCTAGCGGGGGGTACCTCTGGGGCCAACGTCCTGACTTTC.

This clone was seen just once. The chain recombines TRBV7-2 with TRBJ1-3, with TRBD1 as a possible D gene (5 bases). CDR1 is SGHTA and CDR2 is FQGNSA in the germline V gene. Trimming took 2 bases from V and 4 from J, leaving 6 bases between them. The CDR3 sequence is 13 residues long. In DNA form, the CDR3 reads TGTGCCAGCAGCTTAAACAGGGGAAACACCATATATTTT. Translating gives CASSLNRGNTIYF.

The DNA for the CDR3 is TGTGCCAGCAGCGCAGTCCTGCGGGGGGAAGAGACCCAGTACTTC. Its translation is CASSAVLRGEETQYF. V usage is TRBV2 and J usage is TRBJ2-5, with 8 positions matching TRBD2. With V trimmed by 6 bases and J by 3 bases, 9 bases remained unmatched. Germline V gene data show CDR1 as SNHLY and CDR2 as FYNNEI. The CDR3 spans 15 residues.

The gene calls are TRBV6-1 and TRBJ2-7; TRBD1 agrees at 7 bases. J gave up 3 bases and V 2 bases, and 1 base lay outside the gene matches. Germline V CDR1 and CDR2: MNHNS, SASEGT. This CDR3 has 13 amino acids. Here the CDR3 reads CASSEWDSYEQYF. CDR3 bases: TGTGCCAGCAGTGAATGGGACAGCTACGAGCAGTACTTC.

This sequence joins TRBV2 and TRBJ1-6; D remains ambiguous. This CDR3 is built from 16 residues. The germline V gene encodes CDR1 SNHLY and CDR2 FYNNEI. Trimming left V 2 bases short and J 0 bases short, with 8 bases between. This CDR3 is CASSEWESSYNSPLHF. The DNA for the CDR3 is TGTGCCAGCAGTGAATGGGAGAGCTCCTATAATTCACCCCTCCACTTT.

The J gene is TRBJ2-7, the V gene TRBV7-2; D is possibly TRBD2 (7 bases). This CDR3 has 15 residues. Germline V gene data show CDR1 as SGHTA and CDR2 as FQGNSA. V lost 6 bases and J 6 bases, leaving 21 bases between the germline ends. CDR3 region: CASSQRGGEWGEQYF. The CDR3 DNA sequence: TGTGCCAGCAGTCAAAGGGGGGGCGAATGGGGCGAGCAGTACTTC.

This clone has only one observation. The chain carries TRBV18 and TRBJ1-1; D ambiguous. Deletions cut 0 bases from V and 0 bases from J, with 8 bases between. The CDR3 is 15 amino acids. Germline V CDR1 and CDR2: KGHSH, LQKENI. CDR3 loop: CASSPPRGLNTEAFF. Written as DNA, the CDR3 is TGTGCCAGCTCACCACCGCGGGGATTGAACACTGAAGCTTTCTTT. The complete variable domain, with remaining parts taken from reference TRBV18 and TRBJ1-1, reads NAGVMQNPRHLVRRRGQEARLRCSPMKGHSHVYWYRQLPEEGLKFMVYLQKENIIDESGMPKERFSAEFPKEGPSILRIQQVVRGDSAAYFCASSPPRGLNTEAFFGQGTRLTVV.

The CDR3 sequence is CASSWGDSAYEQYF. Written as DNA, the CDR3 is TGTGCCAGCAGCTGGGGGGACTCCGCCTACGAGCAGTACTTC. The chain uses TRBV5-8 and TRBJ2-7, with D maybe TRBD2 (6 bases). Trimming pared 3 bases from V and 2 bases from J, leaving 12 bases between. Germline assignment: CDR1 SGHTS and CDR2 YDEGEE. CDR3 length equals 14 residues. Using reference TRBV5-8 and TRBJ2-7 for the parts outside the CDR3, the full variable domain is EAGVTQSPTHLIKTRGQQATLRCSPISGHTSVYWYQQALGLGLQFLLWYDEGEERNRGNFPPRFSGRQFPNYSSELNVNALELEDSALYLCASSWGDSAYEQYFGPGTRLTVT.

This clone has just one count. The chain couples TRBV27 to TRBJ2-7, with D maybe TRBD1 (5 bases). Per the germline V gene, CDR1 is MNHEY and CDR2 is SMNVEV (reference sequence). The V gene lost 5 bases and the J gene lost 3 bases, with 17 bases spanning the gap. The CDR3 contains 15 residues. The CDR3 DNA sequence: TGTGCCAGCAGTCCCTTAGGGGCGCGCTACTACGAGCAGTACTTC. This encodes CASSPLGARYYEQYF.

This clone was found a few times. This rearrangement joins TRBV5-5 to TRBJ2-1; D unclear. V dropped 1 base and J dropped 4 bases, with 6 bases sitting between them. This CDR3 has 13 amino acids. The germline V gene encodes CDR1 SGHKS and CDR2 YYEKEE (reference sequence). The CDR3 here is CASSLRVYNEQFF. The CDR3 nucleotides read TGTGCCAGCAGCTTGAGAGTATACAATGAGCAGTTCTTC.

DNA for the CDR3: TGTGCCAGCAGTTTTCGTGGAGATTTTAACTATGGCTACACCTTC. This translates into CASSFRGDFNYGYTF. The gene calls are TRBV27 and TRBJ1-2, with D hard to call. In germline, CDR1 is MNHEY, CDR2 SMNVEV (reference sequence). The germline V and J ends were trimmed by 3 bases and 1 base, with 12 bases remaining between them. CDR3 length: 15 residues.